The clone carrying this TCR beta chain is medium-sized. Its antigen remains unknown. The data derive from a study of spatial heterogeneity in lung cancer. This CDR3 spans 14 amino acids. V was clipped by 0 bases and J by 2 bases, with 8 bases between them. Germline CDR1 and CDR2: SGHRS and YFSETQ. Time point meaning: sample taken at primary tumor resection. The donors comprised about 70 untreated early-stage non-small cell lung cancer patients. The study, taken as a whole, reports: For expanded intratumoral alpha and beta TCRs, counts tracked tumor mutation counts.

TCRdb reprocessed the 5' RACE reads via MiXCR and lists one record per CDR3 protein. The repertoire consists of some 1,800 distinct CDR3 sequences, with around 10% occurring once and the leading ten covering about 10%. This sequence originates from a female donor with early-stage non-small cell lung cancer. The specimen comprised lung tumor tissue, sampled at surgery. The chain carries TRBV5-1 and TRBJ2-5; D uncertain. The CDR3 DNA sequence: TGCGCCAGCAGCTTGGAGCAGCTACAAGAGACCCAGTACTTC. Its translation: CASSLEQLQETQYF.